This T cell receptor beta chain was found in a study of T-cell memory formation after mild COVID-19. The junction had 7 bases not matched to a gene; V was cut back by 5 bases and J by 3 bases. The germline gives CDR1 DFQATT, CDR2 SNEGSKA (reference sequence). The CDR3 spans 13 residues. TCRdb used MiXCR to reprocess the 5' RACE reads, holding one entry per CDR3 protein. The sample yields about 470,000 distinct CDR3 sequences, 18% seen once. The specimen was PBMCs or a T cell subset sorted from them (not recorded which). The V and J genes are TRBV20-1 and TRBJ2-7, with TRBD1 matching 7 bases. The TCR comes from an adult woman who had mild COVID-19 (a few samples of this study predate the infection). Cell type and time point are not known. The CDR3, as DNA: TGCAGTGCTCGGGACAGTGTTATCTACGAGCAGTACTTC. As protein: CSARDSVIYEQYF.